These 14 T cell receptor beta chains originate from one sample sequenced in a study of blood T cell repertoires in COVID-19. Some clones are missing from TCRdb's copy, which holds only in-frame ones; the method was immunoSEQ multiplex PCR. The table includes over 450,000 clones, 85% to 90% detected once. Sequencing used peripheral blood. The receptors were gathered from a man aged 18 to 35 with COVID-19, enrolled during active disease.

This clone has just a few counts. The chain couples TRBV4-1 to TRBJ1-3; D gene ambiguous. Trimming took 4 bases from V and 3 from J, leaving 16 bases between them. CDR3 size: 16 residues. Germline V gene lookup returns CDR1 MGHRA and CDR2 YSYEKL. CDR3 amino acids: CASSRGGGYSGNTIYF. Written as DNA, the CDR3 is TGCGCCAGCAGCCGCGGAGGAGGCTACAGTGGAAACACCATATATTTT.

The chain employs TRBV27 and TRBJ1-4; D uncertain. Trimming pared 8 bases from V and 6 bases from J, leaving 19 bases between. Germline lookup yields CDR1 MNHEY and CDR2 SMNVEV (reference sequence). The CDR3 extends over 15 amino acids. For the CDR3, the DNA is TGTGCCAGCCCATCGGGAAAGGGCCTAGATGAAAAACTGTTTTTT. Amino acid sequence: CASPSGKGLDEKLFF. Drawing the rest from reference TRBV27 and TRBJ1-4, the complete variable domain is EAQVTQNPRYLITVTGKKLTVTCSQNMNHEYMSWYRQDPGLGLRQIYYSMNVEVTDKGDVPEGYKVSRKEKRNFPLILESPSPNQTSLYFCASPSGKGLDEKLFFGSGTQLSVL.

Regarding this clone: The junction departs from the called germline gene at one end, perhaps through a read error. The chain uses TRBV3-1 (or the pseudogene TRBV3-2) and TRBJ2-3; D might be TRBD1 (5 bases). CDR1 LGHDT and CDR2 YNNKEL come from the germline V gene (reference sequence). The CDR3 sequence is 14 residues long. The CDR3 reads CASSQDTSTDTQYF. The CDR3, as DNA: TGTGCCAGCAGCCAGGACACCAGCACGGATACGCAGTATTTT.

V and J are TRBV19 and TRBJ1-2, with 9 bases lining up with TRBD1. The J segment lost 7 bases and the V segment lost 8 bases, leaving 11 bases of the junction unmatched. This CDR3 has 14 residues. Germline V gene data show CDR1 as LNHDA and CDR2 as SQIVND (reference sequence). DNA of the CDR3: TGTGCCAGTCGTGCTCCGGGACAGGGAAGTGGCTACACCTTC. Translated, it gives CASRAPGQGSGYTF.

The chain recombines TRBV3-1 (or the pseudogene TRBV3-2) with TRBJ2-7; D is perhaps TRBD1 (6 bases). Germline lookup yields CDR1 LGHDT and CDR2 YNNKEL (reference sequence). The CDR3 has 15 residues. Trimming pared 1 base from V and 3 bases from J, leaving 13 bases between. Written as DNA, the CDR3 is TGTGCCAGCAGCCAAGTAGGGGGTACAGGCTACGAGCAGTACTTC. Protein product: CASSQVGGTGYEQYF.

On this clone itself: Other DNA sequences in the sample encode the same CDR3. The chain has TRBV29-1 and TRBJ1-1; no clear D gene. Germline V gene data show CDR1 as SQVTM and CDR2 as ANQGSEA. This CDR3 is built from 12 residues. V gave up 2 bases and J gave up 1 base, with 5 bases separating them. Written as DNA, the CDR3 is TGCAGCGTTGAACTCCCGAACACTGAAGCTTTCTTT. As protein: CSVELPNTEAFF.

The V and J genes are TRBV19 and TRBJ2-6; D perhaps matches TRBD1 (5 bases). Trimming took 4 bases from V and 4 from J, leaving 14 bases between them. CDR1 LNHDA and CDR2 SQIVND come from the germline V gene (reference sequence). CDR3 length equals 16 residues. This CDR3 reads CASSTFDSRGANVLTF. In DNA form, the CDR3 reads TGTGCCAGTAGTACCTTCGACAGTCGCGGGGCCAACGTCCTGACTTTC.

This clone was picked up a small number of times. The chain recombines TRBV5-4 with TRBJ2-2; tentative D call: TRBD1 (6 bases). Germline CDR1 SGHNT, CDR2 YYREEE (reference sequence). The CDR3 consists of 14 residues. Trimming stripped 1 base from V and 5 bases from J, with 9 bases between. The CDR3 here is CASSLFGTTGELFF. DNA for the CDR3: TGTGCCAGCAGCTTGTTTGGGACAACCGGGGAGCTGTTTTTT.

The chain employs TRBV19 and TRBJ1-6; perhaps TRBD1 as D (5 bases). Per the germline V gene, CDR1 is LNHDA and CDR2 is SQIVND (reference sequence). There are 15 residues in the CDR3. Trimming stripped 1 base from V and 6 bases from J, with 10 bases between. CDR3 protein: CASSIATRANSPLHF. CDR3 nucleotide sequence: TGTGCCAGTAGTATAGCCACCAGGGCTAATTCACCCCTCCACTTT.

The gene calls are TRBV18 and TRBJ2-7; 7 nucleotides match TRBD1. CDR1 is KGHSH, CDR2 LQKENI, per germline. CDR3 length: 12 amino acids. Trimming removed 5 bases from V and 5 bases from J; junction bases left unmatched: 3. The DNA for the CDR3 is TGTGCCAGCTCAAGGGGGCGCGACGAGCAGTACTTC. As protein: CASSRGRDEQYF.

About this clone itself: One end of the junction does not line up with germline, which may come from a read error. V and J are TRBV6-5 and TRBJ1-1; D gene ambiguous. The CDR3 sequence is 12 residues long. Germline-derived CDR1 and CDR2 are MNHEY and SVGAGI. In DNA, the CDR3 is TGTGCCAGCAGCCCGGGGAACAGTGAAGCTTTCTTT. Translating it yields CASSPGNSEAFF.

The chain joins TRBV10-3 to TRBJ1-2; TRBD1 aligns across 8 bases. Germline V lookup: CDR1 ENHRY, CDR2 SYGVKD. Losses at the gene ends were 0 bases for V and 8 bases for J; bases not matched to a gene: 17. The CDR3 has 18 amino acids. DNA of the CDR3: TGTGCCATCAGTGAGTCCCATACTGGACAGGGCATCCTTGGAGGCTACACCTTC. This codes for CAISESHTGQGILGGYTF.

The gene calls are TRBV2 and TRBJ2-1, with D possibly TRBD2 on 5 matching bases. V gave up 0 bases and J gave up 3 bases, with 15 bases separating them. The germline gives CDR1 SNHLY, CDR2 FYNNEI. The CDR3 totals 17 residues. CDR3 DNA sequence: TGTGCCAGCAGTGAAGCAGGAGCGGCGACCCTCTACAATGAGCAGTTCTTC. Translating it yields CASSEAGAATLYNEQFF.

J is TRBJ2-5 and V is TRBV12-3 or TRBV12-4; 9 bases map to TRBD1. The CDR3 extends over 13 amino acids. The ends lost 4 bases at V and 5 bases at J; junction bases unmatched: 2. CDR3 coding DNA: TGTGCCAGCAGTTGGGACAGGGCCGAGACCCAGTACTTC. Protein: CASSWDRAETQYF.